What follows describes a single TCR beta chain. What it recognizes is unknown. This sample is drawn from a study of brain T cells in children with intractable seizures. General study points: Patients' HCMV serostatus was unknown; virus specificity rests on CDR3 similarity alone.

The time point was: blood from clinic visit 5 months post-surgery; TSC patient then seizure free. Only cases whose brain tissue showed the highest T cell transcript signatures were sequenced. Pre-surgery treatment included at least one anti-epileptic drug. The data were produced by immunoSEQ multiplex PCR, yet TCRdb's version contains in-frame clones alone and is incomplete. The sample lists about 350,000 clones, over 90% occurring once. Germline-derived CDR1 and CDR2 are WSHSY and SAAADI. V lost 11 bases and J 2 bases, leaving 12 bases between the germline ends. The CDR3 extends over 13 amino acids. Sequenced here: peripheral blood, sampled roughly 5 months after surgery. The chain links TRBV10-2 to TRBJ2-2; D possibly corresponds to TRBD2 (6 bases). The sequence was collected from a boy in the first two years of life with tuberous sclerosis and intractable seizures. Here the CDR3 DNA reads TGCGCCGGGGGACTCGGAAACACCGGGGAGCTGTTTTTT. Protein: CAGGLGNTGELFF.